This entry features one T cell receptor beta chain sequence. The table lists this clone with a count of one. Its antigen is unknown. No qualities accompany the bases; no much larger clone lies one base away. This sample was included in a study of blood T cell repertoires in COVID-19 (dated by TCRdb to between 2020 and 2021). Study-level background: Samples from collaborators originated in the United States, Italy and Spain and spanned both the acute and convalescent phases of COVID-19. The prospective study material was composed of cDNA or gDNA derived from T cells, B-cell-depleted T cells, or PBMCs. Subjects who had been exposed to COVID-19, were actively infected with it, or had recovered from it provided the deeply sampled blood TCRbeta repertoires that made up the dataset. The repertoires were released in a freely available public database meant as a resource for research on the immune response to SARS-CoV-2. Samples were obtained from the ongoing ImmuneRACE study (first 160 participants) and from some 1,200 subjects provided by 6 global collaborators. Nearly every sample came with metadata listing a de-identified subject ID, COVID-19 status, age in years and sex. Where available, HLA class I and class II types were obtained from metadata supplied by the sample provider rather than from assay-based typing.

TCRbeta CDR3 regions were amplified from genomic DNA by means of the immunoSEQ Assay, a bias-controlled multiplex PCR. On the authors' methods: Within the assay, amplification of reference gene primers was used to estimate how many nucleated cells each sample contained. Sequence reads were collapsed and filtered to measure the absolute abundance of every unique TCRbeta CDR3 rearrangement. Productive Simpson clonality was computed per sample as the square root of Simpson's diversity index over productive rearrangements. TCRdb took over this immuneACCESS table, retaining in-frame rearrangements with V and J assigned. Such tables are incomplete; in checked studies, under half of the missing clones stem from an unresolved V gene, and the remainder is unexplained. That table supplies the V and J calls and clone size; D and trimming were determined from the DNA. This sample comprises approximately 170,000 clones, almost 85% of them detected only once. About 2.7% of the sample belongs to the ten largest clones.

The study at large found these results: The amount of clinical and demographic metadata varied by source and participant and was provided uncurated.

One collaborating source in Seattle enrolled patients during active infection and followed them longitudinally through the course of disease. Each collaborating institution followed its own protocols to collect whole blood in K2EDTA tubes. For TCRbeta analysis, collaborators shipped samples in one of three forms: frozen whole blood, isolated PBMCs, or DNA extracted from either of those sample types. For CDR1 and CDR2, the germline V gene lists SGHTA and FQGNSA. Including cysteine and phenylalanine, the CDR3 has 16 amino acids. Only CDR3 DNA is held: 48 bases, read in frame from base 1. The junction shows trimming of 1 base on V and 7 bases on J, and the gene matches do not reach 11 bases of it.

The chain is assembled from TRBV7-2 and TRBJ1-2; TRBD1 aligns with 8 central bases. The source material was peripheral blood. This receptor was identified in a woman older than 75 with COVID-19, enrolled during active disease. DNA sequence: TGTGCCAGCAGCTTAGGCCGGACAGGGTGGCCCTCTGGCTACACCTTC. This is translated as CASSLGRTGWPSGYTF.